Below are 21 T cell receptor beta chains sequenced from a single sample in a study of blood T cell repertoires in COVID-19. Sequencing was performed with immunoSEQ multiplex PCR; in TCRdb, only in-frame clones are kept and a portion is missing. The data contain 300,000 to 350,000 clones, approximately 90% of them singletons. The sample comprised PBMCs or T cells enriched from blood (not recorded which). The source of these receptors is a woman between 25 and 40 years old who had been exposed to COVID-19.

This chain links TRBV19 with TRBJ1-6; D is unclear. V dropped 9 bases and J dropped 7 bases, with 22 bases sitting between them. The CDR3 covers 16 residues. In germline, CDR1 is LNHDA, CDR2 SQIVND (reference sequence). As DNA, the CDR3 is TGTGCCAGCCCTAACCCCCTGAAGAACCGGAATTCACCCCTCCACTTT. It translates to CASPNPLKNRNSPLHF.

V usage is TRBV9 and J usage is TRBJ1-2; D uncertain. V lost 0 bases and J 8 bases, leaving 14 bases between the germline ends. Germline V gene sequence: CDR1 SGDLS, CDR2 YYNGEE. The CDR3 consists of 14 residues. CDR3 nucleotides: TGTGCCAGCAGCGTAGATTTGGCCGGGGAGGGCTACACCTTC. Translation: CASSVDLAGEGYTF.

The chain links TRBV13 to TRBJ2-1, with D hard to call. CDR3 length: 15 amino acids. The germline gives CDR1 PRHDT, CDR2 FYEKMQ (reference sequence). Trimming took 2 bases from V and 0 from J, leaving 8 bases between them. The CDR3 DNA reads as TGTGCCAGCAGCTTAACCCTGAGCTCCTACAATGAGCAGTTCTTC. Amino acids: CASSLTLSSYNEQFF.

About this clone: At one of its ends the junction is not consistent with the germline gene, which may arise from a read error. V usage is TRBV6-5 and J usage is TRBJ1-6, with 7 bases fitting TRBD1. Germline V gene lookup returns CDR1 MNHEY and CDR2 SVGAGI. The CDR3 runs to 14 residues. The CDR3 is CASSVRDSPSLVNF. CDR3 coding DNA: TGTGCCAGCAGCGTACGGGACAGCCCGAGTTTGGTAAACTTT.

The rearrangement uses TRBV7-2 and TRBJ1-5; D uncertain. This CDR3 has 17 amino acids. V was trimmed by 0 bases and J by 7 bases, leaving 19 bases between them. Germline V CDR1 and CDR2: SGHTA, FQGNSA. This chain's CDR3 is CASSLAQVGTLKQPQHF. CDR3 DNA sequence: TGTGCCAGCAGCTTAGCCCAGGTTGGAACTCTAAAGCAGCCCCAGCATTTT.

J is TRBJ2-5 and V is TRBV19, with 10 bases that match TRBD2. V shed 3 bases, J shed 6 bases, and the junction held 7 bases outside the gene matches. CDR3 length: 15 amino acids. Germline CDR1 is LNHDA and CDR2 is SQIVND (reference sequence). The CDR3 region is CASSISSGGHKTQYF. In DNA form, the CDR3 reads TGTGCCAGTAGTATTTCTAGCGGGGGCCACAAGACCCAGTACTTC.

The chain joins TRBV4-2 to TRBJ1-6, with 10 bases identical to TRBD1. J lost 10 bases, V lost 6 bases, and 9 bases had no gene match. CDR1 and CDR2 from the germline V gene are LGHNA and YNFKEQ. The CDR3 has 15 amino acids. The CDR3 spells CASRRGGQGTSPLHF. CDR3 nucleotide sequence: TGTGCCAGCAGACGGGGGGGACAGGGGACGTCACCCCTCCACTTT.

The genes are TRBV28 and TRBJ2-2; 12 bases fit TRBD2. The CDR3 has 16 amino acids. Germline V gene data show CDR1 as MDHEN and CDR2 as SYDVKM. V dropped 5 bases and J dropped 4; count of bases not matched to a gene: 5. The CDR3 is CASSHMGLAGTGELFF. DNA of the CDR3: TGTGCCAGCAGTCATATGGGACTAGCGGGCACCGGGGAGCTGTTTTTT.

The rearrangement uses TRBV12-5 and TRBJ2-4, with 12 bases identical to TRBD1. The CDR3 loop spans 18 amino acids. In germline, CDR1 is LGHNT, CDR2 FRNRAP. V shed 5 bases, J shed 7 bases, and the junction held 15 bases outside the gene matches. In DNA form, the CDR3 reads TGTGCTAGTGGTGCTTCCCCGGGACAGGGGGCCCCTTATAACATTCAGTACTTC. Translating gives CASGASPGQGAPYNIQYF. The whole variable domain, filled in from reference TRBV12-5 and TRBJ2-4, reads DARVTQTPRHKVTEMGQEVTMRCQPILGHNTVFWYRQTMMQGLELLAYFRNRAPLDDSGMPKDRFSAEMPDATLATLKIQPSEPRDSAVYFCASGASPGQGAPYNIQYFGAGTRLSVL.

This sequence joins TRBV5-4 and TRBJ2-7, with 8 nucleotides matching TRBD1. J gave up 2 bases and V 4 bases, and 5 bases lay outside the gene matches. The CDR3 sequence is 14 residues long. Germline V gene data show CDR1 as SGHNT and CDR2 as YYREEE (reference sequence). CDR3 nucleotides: TGTGCCAGCAGCGTCGACAGGGGCACCTACGAGCAGTACTTC. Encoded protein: CASSVDRGTYEQYF.

The CDR3 nucleotides are TGTGCCAGCAGTGAGAGCGGGAAATATACGCAGTATTTT. This codes for CASSESGKYTQYF. The chain recombines TRBV2 with TRBJ2-3, with 7 bases identical to TRBD2. Germline lookup yields CDR1 SNHLY and CDR2 FYNNEI. V lost 3 bases, J lost 7 bases, and 4 bases stayed unmatched. The CDR3 totals 13 residues.

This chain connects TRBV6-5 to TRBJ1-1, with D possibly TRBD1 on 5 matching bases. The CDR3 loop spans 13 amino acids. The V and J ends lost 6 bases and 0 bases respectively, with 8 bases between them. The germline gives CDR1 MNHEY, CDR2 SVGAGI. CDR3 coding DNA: TGTGCCAGCAGCCAGACAGTGAACACTGAAGCTTTCTTT. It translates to CASSQTVNTEAFF.

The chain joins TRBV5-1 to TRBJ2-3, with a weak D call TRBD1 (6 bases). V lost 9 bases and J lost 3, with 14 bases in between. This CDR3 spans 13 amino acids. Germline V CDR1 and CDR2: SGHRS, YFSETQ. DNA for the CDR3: TGCGCCACCCAGGGGTCGGAAACAGATACGCAGTATTTT. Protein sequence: CATQGSETDTQYF. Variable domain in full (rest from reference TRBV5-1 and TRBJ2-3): KAGVTQTPRYLIKTRGQQVTLSCSPISGHRSVSWYQQTPGQGLQFLFEYFSETQRNKGNFPGRFSGRQFSNSRSEMNVSTLELGDSALYLCATQGSETDTQYFGPGTRLTVL.

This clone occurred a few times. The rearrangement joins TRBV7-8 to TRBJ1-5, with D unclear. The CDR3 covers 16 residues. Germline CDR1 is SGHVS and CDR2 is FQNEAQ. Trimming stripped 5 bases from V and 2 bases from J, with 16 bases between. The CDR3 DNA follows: TGTGCCAGCAGCCCACTGCCCTTTCTTGGCAATCAGCCCCAGCATTTT. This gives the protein CASSPLPFLGNQPQHF. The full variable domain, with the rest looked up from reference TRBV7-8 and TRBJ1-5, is GAGVSQSPRYKVAKRGQDVALRCDPISGHVSLFWYQQALGQGPEFLTYFQNEAQLDKSGLPSDRFFAERPEGSVSTLKIQRTQQEDSAVYLCASSPLPFLGNQPQHFGDGTRLSIL.

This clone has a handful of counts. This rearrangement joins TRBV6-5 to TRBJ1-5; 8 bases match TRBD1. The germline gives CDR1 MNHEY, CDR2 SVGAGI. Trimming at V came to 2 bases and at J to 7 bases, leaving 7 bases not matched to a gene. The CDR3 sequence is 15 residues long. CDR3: CASSYTGTGLQPQHF. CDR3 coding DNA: TGTGCCAGCAGTTACACGGGGACAGGCCTCCAGCCCCAGCATTTT.

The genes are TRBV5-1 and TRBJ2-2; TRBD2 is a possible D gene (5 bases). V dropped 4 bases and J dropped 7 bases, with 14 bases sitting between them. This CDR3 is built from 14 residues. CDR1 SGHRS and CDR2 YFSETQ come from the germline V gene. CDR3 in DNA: TGCGCCAGCAGCCGACCCGGGGTGGACGGGGAGCTGTTTTTT. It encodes CASSRPGVDGELFF.

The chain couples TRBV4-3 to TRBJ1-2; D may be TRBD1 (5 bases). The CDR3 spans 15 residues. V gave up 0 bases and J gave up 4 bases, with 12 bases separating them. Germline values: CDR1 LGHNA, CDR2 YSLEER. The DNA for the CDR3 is TGCGCCAGCAGCCAAGATTCGGGGGAGGTCTATGGCTACACCTTC. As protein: CASSQDSGEVYGYTF.

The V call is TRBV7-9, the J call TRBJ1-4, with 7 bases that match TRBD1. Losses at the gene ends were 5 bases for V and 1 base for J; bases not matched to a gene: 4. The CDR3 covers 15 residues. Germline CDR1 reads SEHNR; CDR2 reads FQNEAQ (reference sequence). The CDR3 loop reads CASSPRQGTNEKLFF. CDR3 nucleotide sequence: TGTGCCAGCAGCCCTCGACAGGGAACTAATGAAAAACTGTTTTTT.

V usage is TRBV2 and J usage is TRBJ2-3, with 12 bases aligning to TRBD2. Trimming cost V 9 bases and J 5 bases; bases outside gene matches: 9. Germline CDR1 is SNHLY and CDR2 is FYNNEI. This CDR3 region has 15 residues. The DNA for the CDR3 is TGTGCCAGGGCCTTGACTAGCGGGGGAGAAGATACGCAGTATTTT. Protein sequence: CARALTSGGEDTQYF.

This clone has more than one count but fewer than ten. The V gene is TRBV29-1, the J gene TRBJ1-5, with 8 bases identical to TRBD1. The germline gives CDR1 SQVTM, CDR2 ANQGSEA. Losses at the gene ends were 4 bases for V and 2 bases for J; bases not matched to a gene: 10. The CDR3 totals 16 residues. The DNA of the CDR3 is TGCAGCGTTGTCCTACAGGGGGAGGGGGGCAATCAGCCCCAGCATTTT. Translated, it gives CSVVLQGEGGNQPQHF.

The CDR3 nucleotides read TGTGCCAGCACACCCTGGCTAGCGGGGAAAGAGACCCAGTACTTC. It is translated as CASTPWLAGKETQYF. V and J are TRBV2 and TRBJ2-5; 9 bases are shared with TRBD2. Germline V CDR1 and CDR2: SNHLY, FYNNEI. Unmatched junction bases numbered 9, after V lost 7 bases and J lost 3 bases. The CDR3 runs to 15 residues.